These T cell receptor beta chains were read from a single sample in a study of blood T cell repertoires in COVID-19. Repertoires were generated with immunoSEQ multiplex PCR, while TCRdb's copy carries only in-frame clones and drops some. The top ten hold roughly 8.4% of the sample, which has 120,000 to 150,000 clones, 81% seen once. The sequencing input was peripheral blood. The receptors here all came from a human donor with acute or convalescent COVID-19. The donor label of this sample is uncertain. Both conserved end residues are part of each CDR3. A D gene is named only where the DNA matches it firmly. Clone size is shown for a subset of rows, as once, few, many or a class of expanded clone.

v_gene	d_gene	abundance	j_gene	CDR3nt	CDR3aa
TRBV27	-	-	TRBJ1-2	TGTGCCAGCAGTTCAAACACAAACTATGGCTACACCTTC	CASSSNTNYGYTF
TRBV9	-	once	TRBJ1-6	TGTGCCAGCAGCGTAGCAGACAGCTCCTATAATTCACCCCTCCACTTT	CASSVADSSYNSPLHF
TRBV19	TRBD1	few	TRBJ1-5	TGTGCCAGTATGACCGGGACAGGGGGTATAGGCAATCAGCCCCAGCATTTT	CASMTGTGGIGNQPQHF
TRBV30	TRBD1	-	TRBJ1-2	TGTGCCTGGAGTAGGGACAGCAACTATGGCTACACCTTC	CAWSRDSNYGYTF
TRBV19	-	few	TRBJ1-1	TGTGCCAGTAGTATCCGGGCAGGGTATAATGAAGCTTTCTTT	CASSIRAGYNEAFF
TRBV24-1	-	-	TRBJ1-5	TGTGCCTCCGAGTCGTGGCCAGACTTAACCCAGCATTTT	CASESWPDLTQHF
TRBV6-5	-	once	TRBJ1-6	TGTGCCAGCAGTTACTCGATGGCAGGGGATAATTCACCCCTCCACTTT	CASSYSMAGDNSPLHF
TRBV6-5	TRBD1	many	TRBJ2-5	TGTGCCAGCAGTTTTAGGACAGGGTCAAGTGAGACCCAGTACTTC	CASSFRTGSSETQYF
TRBV27	-	-	TRBJ1-2	TGTGCCAGCAGTTTAAACAGGGAGGGTCGGGGCTACACCTTC	CASSLNREGRGYTF
TRBV7-6	TRBD1	few	TRBJ2-1	TGTGCCAGCAGCAGCCGGGACAGGGAGGTCAATGAGCAGTTCTTC	CASSSRDREVNEQFF
TRBV5-1	TRBD1	-	TRBJ1-2	TGCGCCAGCAGCCCAGGACAGGGCGGATGGTATGGCTACACCTTC	CASSPGQGGWYGYTF
TRBV24-1	TRBD1	once	TRBJ1-1	TGTGCCACCAGCGCCGGGACAGGGGAAACTGAAGCTTTCTTT	CATSAGTGETEAFF
TRBV18	TRBD1	-	TRBJ1-2	TGTGCCAGCTCCCTAAACCCGGGACAGGGGGTCGGCTACACCTTC	CASSLNPGQGVGYTF
TRBV11-2	TRBD2	-	TRBJ2-3	TGTGCCAGCAGCCGTACGGACAGCGGGACTAGCGGGGGCACAGATACGCAGTATTTT	CASSRTDSGTSGGTDTQYF
TRBV4-2	TRBD2	-	TRBJ2-5	TGTGCCAGCAGCTCCGGGACTAGCCCTACGGAGACCCAGTACTTC	CASSSGTSPTETQYF
TRBV12-3/TRBV12-4	-	-	TRBJ1-1	TGTGCCAGCATTTCACCCGGCAGGAAAGCTTTCTTT	CASISPGRKAFF
TRBV19	-	few	TRBJ2-2	TGTGCCAGTAGTATTGGCCAGACAACCACCGGGGAGCTGTTTTTT	CASSIGQTTTGELFF
TRBV5-1	-	-	TRBJ1-1	TGCGCCAGCAGCTTGAGCGAGAACACTGAAGCTTTCTTT	CASSLSENTEAFF
TRBV6-5	-	-	TRBJ1-2	TGTGCCAGCTGGACAGAGATCCCCGATGGCTACACCTTC	CASWTEIPDGYTF
TRBV7-8	TRBD1	-	TRBJ1-5	TGTGCCAGCAGCCCTAGGGGACAGAGGAATCAGCCCCAGCATTTT	CASSPRGQRNQPQHF
TRBV9	-	few	TRBJ1-2	TGTGCCAGCAGCCCTACGCCAGGGTCTAACTATGGCTACACCTTC	CASSPTPGSNYGYTF
TRBV6-1	TRBD1	-	TRBJ2-6	TGTGCCAGCAGTGCGACAGGGGACCCTGGGGCCAACGTCCTGACTTTC	CASSATGDPGANVLTF